Below are 7 T cell receptor beta chains sequenced from a single sample in a study of T cell changes during pregnancy in multiple sclerosis. The method was immunoSEQ multiplex PCR; TCRdb's version includes in-frame clones alone and lacks a portion of them. The table includes around 30,000 clones, roughly 87% detected once. The specimen was CD8+ T cells from peripheral blood mononuclear cells, collected in the first trimester of pregnancy. The receptors come from a female donor with multiple sclerosis, enrolled in a pregnancy study.

This chain connects TRBV29-1 to TRBJ2-5, with 8 bases matching TRBD2. CDR3 length: 17 amino acids. V shed 3 bases and J 5 bases; nucleotides not matched to a gene: 17. Germline V gene lookup returns CDR1 SQVTM and CDR2 ANQGSEA. The CDR3: CSVDGSGTSRSRETQYF. DNA for the CDR3: TGCAGCGTTGATGGCAGCGGGACTAGTAGGTCACGGGAGACCCAGTACTTC.

The chain employs TRBV4-3 and TRBJ1-1; tentatively, D is TRBD1 (5 bases). This CDR3 has 13 residues. Germline lookup yields CDR1 LGHNA and CDR2 YSLEER. V lost 2 bases, J lost 6 bases, and 10 bases lay in between. The CDR3 sequence: CASSQYPGAEAFF. The CDR3 DNA reads as TGCGCCAGCAGCCAATATCCGGGGGCTGAAGCTTTCTTT.

This chain links TRBV13 with TRBJ1-2, with a tentative D call TRBD1 (5 bases). From germline, CDR1 is PRHDT and CDR2 FYEKMQ (reference sequence). The CDR3 runs to 15 residues. V gave up 5 bases and J gave up 7 bases, with 20 bases separating them. The CDR3 is CASSGTGRLGPGYTF. Written as DNA, the CDR3 is TGTGCCAGCAGCGGTACCGGGAGGTTGGGACCTGGCTACACCTTC.

The table lists this clone with a count of one. J is TRBJ1-4 and V is TRBV7-5; whether TRBD1, the table's D call, matches the DNA was not checked. TRBV7-5 is a recognized pseudogene. CDR3 length: 15 residues. The DNA of the CDR3 is TGTGCCAGAAGCACCCAGACAGGTCCAAATGAAAAACTGTTTTTT. Residues: CARSTQTGPNEKLFF.

This clone was seen a few times. J is TRBJ1-2 and V is TRBV28, with 9 positions matching TRBD1. This CDR3 is built from 14 residues. CDR1 is MDHEN and CDR2 is SYDVKM in the germline V gene. Trimming at V came to 4 bases and at J to 8 bases, leaving 8 bases not matched to a gene. The CDR3 DNA sequence: TGTGCCAGCAGTTCCCAGACAGGGGGTAAGGGCTACACCTTC. Translating it yields CASSSQTGGKGYTF.

V gene TRBV27 combines with J gene TRBJ2-7; possibly TRBD1 for D (5 bases). With 3 bases removed from V and 2 bases from J, the gap between germline ends came to 20 bases. The CDR3 is made up of 17 amino acids. Looked up from germline, CDR1 is MNHEY and CDR2 is SMNVEV (reference sequence). CDR3 coding DNA: TGTGCCAGCAGTTTGAATAGGGGTGACGCTCTAACCTACGAGCAGTACTTC. Its translation: CASSLNRGDALTYEQYF.

The chain couples TRBV6-1 to TRBJ1-1, with D maybe TRBD1 (5 bases). This CDR3 comprises 14 residues. The V end was cut by 8 bases, the J end by 2 bases, with 15 bases between. Germline CDR1 reads MNHNS; CDR2 reads SASEGT. The CDR3 loop reads CASQRTTGNTEAFF. The DNA of the CDR3 is TGTGCCAGCCAGAGGACTACAGGTAACACTGAAGCTTTCTTT.